This entry features one T cell receptor (beta chain) sequence. The sample comes from a study of blood T cell repertoires in COVID-19. Overall study: The study drew acute and convalescent COVID-19 samples from the United States, Italy and Spain. PBMCs, B-cell-depleted T cells, or T cells were the source of the cDNA or gDNA that made up the material.

Original handling: From reference gene primer amplification, estimates of nucleated cell counts were derived. Clones were read by immunoSEQ multiplex PCR, and TCRdb kept only the in-frame ones, dropping some. That table is the source of V, J and clone size, and D and trimming were worked out from the DNA. The sample has roughly 180,000 clones; around 80% are singletons. The ends were cut back, 2 bases at V and 5 bases at J, with 16 bases in the middle. The CDR3 is 15 amino acids. Germline V CDR1 and CDR2: MNHNS, SASEGT. Specimen: peripheral blood. This TCR came from a human donor in a cohort sampled during active COVID-19. The V call is TRBV6-1, the J call TRBJ2-7; maybe TRBD2 (6 bases). The CDR3 coding sequence is TGTGCCAGCAGTGAATATAAGGGGAGGAACGACGAGCAGTACTTC. Translating gives CASSEYKGRNDEQYF.